This T cell receptor (beta chain) was sequenced in a study of cytomegalovirus exposure and HLA in healthy donors. Study observations and caveats: Later analysis placed DRB1 highest and HLA-C lowest in TCR association rates, which differed by HLA locus. Analyzed later, most CMV-associated TCR beta chains appeared HLA-restricted. Per published reports, the classifier diagnosed cytomegalovirus status with high specificity and sensitivity.

The PCR made use of 60 Vbeta and 13 Jbeta primers. Generated by immunoSEQ multiplex PCR, the TCRdb table keeps only in-frame clones and is missing some. Of tens of thousands of clones in the sample, 65% to 85% were seen once. CDR1 and CDR2 from the germline V gene are SEHNR and FQNEAQ (reference sequence). V was shortened by 3 bases and J by 0 bases, with 11 bases between the two germline ends. CDR3 length: 15 amino acids. This clone was detected once. Its target is not known. The sample taken for sequencing was PBMCs. This clonotype was obtained from a man aged 25 to 40 in good health and CMV-seronegative. The J gene is TRBJ1-2, the V gene TRBV7-9; D not certain. CDR3 coding DNA: TGTGCCAGCAGCTTCGTGTTTTCAGCTAACTATGGCTACACCTTC. It specifies CASSFVFSANYGYTF.